This T cell receptor (beta chain) was captured by sequencing in a study of cytomegalovirus exposure and HLA in healthy donors. Study-level points and caveats: Specificity for CMV antigens was confirmed in vitro for a few of the CMV-associated chains.

The CDR3 is made up of 13 amino acids. V dropped 5 bases and J dropped 5 bases, with 13 bases sitting between them. CDR1 SGHTA and CDR2 FQGTGA come from the germline V gene. Comment on this clone: No antigen is known for it.

Some clones are missing from TCRdb's copy, which holds only in-frame ones; the method was immunoSEQ multiplex PCR. The table records 150,000 to 200,000 clones, roughly 83% of them present only once. Sequencing was done on a sample of PBMCs. The sequence came from a man younger than 40 in good health and CMV-seropositive. The chain links TRBV7-3 to TRBJ2-7; D possibly corresponds to TRBD2 (5 bases). The CDR3 loop is CASSLTGFDEQYF. CDR3 DNA sequence: TGTGCCAGCAGCCTCACGGGGTTCGACGAGCAGTACTTC.